This TCR beta chain was obtained from a study of shared clonotypes between healthy human individuals. Regarding the study as a whole: Few donors limited the genetic and exposure-history diversity represented.

The genomic DNA of each subset was split evenly across several immunoSEQ plates. Assay: immunoSEQ multiplex PCR; the TCRdb copy retains only in-frame clones and omits some. The sample carries some 320,000 clones, around nine tenths recorded once. J was trimmed by 8 bases and V by 2 bases; bases with no gene match: 2. Germline V lookup: CDR1 MNHEY, CDR2 SMNVEV (reference sequence). The CDR3 is 13 residues long. CD8 memory comprised CD45RO+ plus CCR7-negative CD45RA+ TemRA cells. In the case of this clone: Antigen unknown.

The receptor's source is a man aged 18 to 29 in good health. V gene TRBV27 combines with J gene TRBJ2-1; 8 bases align to TRBD1. The sequenced sample was memory CD8+ T cells sorted from blood. Indicated subset: CD45RO+ cells pooled with CCR7-negative TemRA cells. CDR3 DNA sequence: TGTGCCAGCAGTTTACCAGGGGGCTATGAGCAGTTCTTC. It is translated as CASSLPGGYEQFF.